This is a list of T cell receptor beta chains from one sample in a study of blood T cell repertoires in COVID-19. Sequencing used immunoSEQ multiplex PCR; TCRdb keeps in-frame clones, though not all of them. The sample includes 55,000 or so clones, roughly 85% of them seen just once. The sequencing sample was made of peripheral blood. These receptors were obtained from a human donor in a cohort sampled during active COVID-19. Each CDR3 is given with its conserved first and last residue. Fields, in order: J gene, V gene, D gene, clone size, CDR3 DNA, CDR3 protein. The D gene is left open where the match is weak. Not every row has a clone size; where given, it reads once, few, many or a size class.

j_gene: TRBJ2-7; v_gene: TRBV18; d_gene: TRBD2; abundance: -; CDR3nt: TGTGCCAGCTCCCGGGGGGGCCACTACGAGCAGTACTTC; CDR3aa: CASSRGGHYEQYF
j_gene: TRBJ2-3; v_gene: TRBV5-4; d_gene: TRBD2; abundance: -; CDR3nt: TGTGCCAGCAGCTCGAAGCGGGAGAGGTGGACAGATACGCAGTATTTT; CDR3aa: CASSSKRERWTDTQYF
j_gene: TRBJ1-2; v_gene: TRBV19; d_gene: TRBD1; abundance: -; CDR3nt: TGTGCCAGTACCACTACGCAGGGGGTGGGTGGCTACACCTTC; CDR3aa: CASTTTQGVGGYTF
j_gene: TRBJ1-3; v_gene: TRBV28; d_gene: -; abundance: -; CDR3nt: TGTGCCAGCAGTTTAATAGTTTACGGGGACACCATATATTTT; CDR3aa: CASSLIVYGDTIYF
j_gene: TRBJ2-1; v_gene: TRBV11-2; d_gene: TRBD2; abundance: once; CDR3nt: TGTGCCAGCAGCTCGGGACTAGCGGCCGGCAATGAGCAGTTCTTC; CDR3aa: CASSSGLAAGNEQFF
j_gene: TRBJ1-2; v_gene: TRBV19; d_gene: -; abundance: -; CDR3nt: TGTGCCAGTAGTGCCCCCGGGACATCCAATTTTGGCTACACCTTC; CDR3aa: CASSAPGTSNFGYTF
j_gene: TRBJ2-2; v_gene: TRBV24-1; d_gene: -; abundance: -; CDR3nt: TGTGCCACCAGTGATCCATTCGGGGGAAGAGGCACCGGGGAGCTGTTTTTT; CDR3aa: CATSDPFGGRGTGELFF
j_gene: TRBJ2-5; v_gene: TRBV28; d_gene: -; abundance: -; CDR3nt: TGTGCCAGCAGAGTACAGGGCGAAGAGACCCAGTACTTC; CDR3aa: CASRVQGEETQYF
j_gene: TRBJ2-6; v_gene: TRBV7-2; d_gene: -; abundance: -; CDR3nt: TGTGCCAGCAGCCCCGGCCCCAGGGCTGGGGCCAACGTCCTGACTTTC; CDR3aa: CASSPGPRAGANVLTF
j_gene: TRBJ2-7; v_gene: TRBV7-2; d_gene: -; abundance: few; CDR3nt: TGTGCCAGCAGCCACCGGGGGTCTGACTCCTACGAGCAGTACTTC; CDR3aa: CASSHRGSDSYEQYF